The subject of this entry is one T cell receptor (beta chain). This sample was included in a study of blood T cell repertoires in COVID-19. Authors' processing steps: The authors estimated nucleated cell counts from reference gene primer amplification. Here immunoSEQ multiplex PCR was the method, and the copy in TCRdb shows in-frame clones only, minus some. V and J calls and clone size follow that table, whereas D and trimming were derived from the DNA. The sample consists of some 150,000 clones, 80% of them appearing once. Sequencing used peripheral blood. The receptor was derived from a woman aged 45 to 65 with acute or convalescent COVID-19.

The CDR3 coding sequence is TGTGCCAGCAGTTACTCGAATCTGCTGGACCAGGGGACCCAGTACTTC. It is translated as CASSYSNLLDQGTQYF. V and J are TRBV6-6 and TRBJ2-5, with a tentative D call TRBD1 (5 bases). CDR1 is MNHNY and CDR2 is SVGAGI in the germline V gene (reference sequence). The V end lost 0 bases, the J end lost 7 bases, and 18 bases lay between the germline ends. The CDR3 is 16 amino acids.